The 27 T cell receptor beta chains listed next were all sequenced from one sample in a study of vaccination effects on CD4 cells after COVID-19. ViraFEST used viral peptide pools to expand antigen-specific CD4+ T cells before sequencing. CD4+ T cell isolation took place after approximately ten days of culture. Vaccine administered to participants consisted of two doses of either BNT162b2 or mRNA-1273. These receptors have no identified antigens. TCRdb keeps only in-frame clones here, not all; method: immunoSEQ multiplex PCR. The top ten clones hold around 1.1% of a sample with around 81,000 clones, about three quarters of them seen once. The specimen comprised CD4+ T cells from PBMCs cultured with HCoV-OC43 spike peptides, sampled after COVID-19 vaccination. Regarding subset: HCoV-OC43 spike overlapping peptide pool stimulation. The receptors derive from a human donor who received a COVID-19 vaccine.

The chain uses TRBV7-9 and TRBJ2-3; D unresolved. From germline, CDR1 is SEHNR and CDR2 FQNEAQ (reference sequence). CDR3 length: 15 residues. Trimming removed 2 bases from V and 0 bases from J, with 9 bases in between. CDR3 bases: TGTGCCAGCAGCTTAAGCGTAACTAGCACAGATACGCAGTATTTT. It codes for CASSLSVTSTDTQYF.

This clone occurred a few times. The gene calls are TRBV2 and TRBJ1-2, with D perhaps TRBD1 (6 bases). CDR1 is SNHLY and CDR2 is FYNNEI in the germline V gene. V lost 6 bases and J 3 bases, leaving 8 bases between the germline ends. The CDR3 has 12 amino acids. CDR3 sequence (DNA): TGTGCCAGCAGACAGGGCGACTATGGCTACACCTTC. Protein product: CASRQGDYGYTF.

Only one count was recorded for this clone. The gene calls are TRBV5-1 and TRBJ2-1; no clear D. The V gene's germline CDR1 is SGHRS and CDR2 YFSETQ. The CDR3 contains 15 residues. Trimming removed 6 bases from V and 6 bases from J, with 19 bases in between. The CDR3 sequence is CASTILRGSLNEQFF. The CDR3 region has the DNA TGCGCCAGCACTATACTCCGAGGATCTCTCAATGAGCAGTTCTTC.

The chain combines TRBV5-1 with TRBJ1-2; 12 positions agree with TRBD1. CDR3 size: 16 residues. The germline V gene has CDR1 SGHRS and CDR2 YFSETQ. Unmatched junction bases numbered 7, after V lost 0 bases and J lost 7 bases. In DNA, the CDR3 is TGCGCCAGCAGCTTGGAACCGGGACAGGGGGCAGGTGGCTACACCTTC. Translation gives CASSLEPGQGAGGYTF.

This clone came up a few times. The genes are TRBV15 and TRBJ1-5, with TRBD1 as a possible D gene (5 bases). Germline lookup yields CDR1 LNHNV and CDR2 YYDKDF (reference sequence). The CDR3 covers 15 residues. Trimming shortened V by 1 base and J by 5 bases, and 12 bases separated the two germline ends. CDR3 residues: CATSRVDTLYQPQHF. The CDR3 coding sequence is TGTGCCACCAGCAGAGTGGACACCCTTTATCAGCCCCAGCATTTT.

This clone was counted between two and nine times. This chain uses TRBV20-1 with TRBJ2-1; 8 bases are a match to TRBD2. The junction had 5 bases not matched to a gene; V was cut back by 3 bases and J by 7 bases. Germline-derived CDR1 and CDR2 are DFQATT and SNEGSKA (reference sequence). The CDR3 runs to 13 residues. CDR3 amino acids: CSASLLAENEQFF. The CDR3 DNA is TGCAGTGCTAGTTTACTAGCGGAAAATGAGCAGTTCTTC.

The chain combines TRBV2 with TRBJ2-1; TRBD1 might be the D (7 bases). V was shortened by 5 bases and J by 8 bases, with 19 bases between the two germline ends. This CDR3 contains 15 residues. Germline loops: CDR1 SNHLY, CDR2 FYNNEI. This CDR3 reads CASSTRGGTEDEQFF. CDR3 bases: TGTGCCAGCAGTACCAGGGGCGGGACAGAAGATGAGCAGTTCTTC.

This clone came up a few times. V and J are TRBV7-9 and TRBJ1-3; 9 nucleotides align to TRBD1. V lost 6 bases, J lost 0 bases, and 9 bases stayed unmatched. Germline CDR1 is SEHNR and CDR2 is FQNEAQ (reference sequence). The CDR3 is 17 amino acids. The DNA of the CDR3 is TGTGCCAGCAGTTTAAGGACAGGGGTCCCCTCTGGAAACACCATATATTTT. This sequence encodes CASSLRTGVPSGNTIYF.

The V and J genes are TRBV12-5 and TRBJ2-5, with D possibly TRBD1 on 6 matching bases. The V and J ends lost 8 bases and 5 bases respectively, with 12 bases between them. The CDR3 is 12 amino acids. Germline lookup yields CDR1 LGHNT and CDR2 FRNRAP. The CDR3 nucleotides are TGTGCTAGTAACCGGCAGGGGGAGACCCAGTACTTC. Its protein is CASNRQGETQYF.

The chain is built from TRBV20-1 and TRBJ1-1; possibly TRBD1 for D (6 bases). CDR3 length equals 10 residues. V lost 7 bases, J lost 11 bases, and 14 bases lay in between. Germline CDR1 and CDR2: DFQATT and SNEGSKA (reference sequence). CDR3 sequence reads: CSVYRELAFF. The CDR3 DNA sequence: TGCAGTGTCTACAGGGAACTGGCTTTCTTT.

The V call is TRBV12-3 or TRBV12-4, the J call TRBJ2-5, with D unresolved. V dropped 3 bases and J dropped 3 bases, with 5 bases sitting between them. CDR3 length: 12 residues. CDR3: CASSFEKETQYF. DNA for the CDR3: TGTGCCAGCAGTTTCGAGAAAGAGACCCAGTACTTC.

This clone has only a few counts. The CDR3 region is CASSPWTGGYEKLFF. The CDR3 nucleotides read TGTGCCAGCAGCCCTTGGACAGGGGGCTATGAAAAACTGTTTTTT. The gene calls are TRBV9 and TRBJ1-4; TRBD1 aligns across 11 bases. Germline loops: CDR1 SGDLS, CDR2 YYNGEE. J gave up 6 bases and V 4 bases, and 5 bases lay outside the gene matches. The CDR3 length is 15 residues.

This clone was seen a handful of times. This rearrangement joins TRBV28 to TRBJ1-6, with D perhaps matching TRBD1 (5 bases). The CDR3 runs 12 residues. The germline CDR1 and CDR2 sequences are MDHEN and SYDVKM. The V and J ends lost 3 bases and 10 bases respectively, with 7 bases between them. The CDR3 coding sequence is TGTGCCAGCAGTTTTTCAGGGTCACCCCTCCACTTT. It yields the protein CASSFSGSPLHF.

The V and J genes are TRBV10-3 and TRBJ1-2; no firm D call. V dropped 3 bases and J dropped 4 bases, with 6 bases sitting between them. Germline values: CDR1 ENHRY, CDR2 SYGVKD. This CDR3 has 12 amino acids. The CDR3 loop is CAISDTRYGYTF. CDR3 bases: TGTGCCATCAGTGACACCCGCTATGGCTACACCTTC.

The chain has TRBV5-6 and TRBJ2-7; no clear D. CDR3 size: 13 residues. Germline V lookup: CDR1 SGHDT, CDR2 YYEEEE. Trimming cost V 8 bases and J 6 bases, with 18 bases left between them. The CDR3 here is CASARSGLFEQYV. As DNA, the CDR3 is TGTGCCAGTGCTCGGTCAGGTTTATTCGAGCAGTACGTC.

This clone was seen just once. The V and J genes are TRBV20-1 and TRBJ2-5; D ambiguous. The CDR3 length is 10 residues. Germline-derived CDR1 and CDR2 are DFQATT and SNEGSKA (reference sequence). Trimming took off 2 bases at V and 7 bases at J, with 5 bases between the two ends. The CDR3 nucleotides are TGCAGTGCTAGAATGGGGACCCAGTACTTC. Protein product: CSARMGTQYF.

The CDR3 nucleotides are TGTGCCAGCAGGCCCGGGACAGGGAACTATGGCTACACCTTC. This sequence encodes CASRPGTGNYGYTF. The chain has TRBV6-5 and TRBJ1-2; the match to TRBD1 covers 9 bases. Looked up from germline, CDR1 is MNHEY and CDR2 is SVGAGI. Trimming removed 6 bases from V and 2 bases from J; junction bases left unmatched: 4. This CDR3 has 14 residues.

This CDR3 reads CASSPGQKSSFGTGELFF. The CDR3 bases are TGTGCCAGCAGTCCGGGACAGAAAAGTTCCTTCGGCACCGGGGAGCTGTTTTTT. J is TRBJ2-2 and V is TRBV6-2 or TRBV6-3; 7 positions agree with TRBD1. This CDR3 has 18 amino acids. V lost 5 bases and J lost 4; bases outside the gene matches: 16. CDR1 MNHEY and CDR2 SVGEGT come from the germline V gene.

This chain uses TRBV19 with TRBJ1-3; D gene ambiguous. The ends were cut back, 3 bases at V and 1 base at J, with 10 bases in the middle. Germline values: CDR1 LNHDA, CDR2 SQIVND (reference sequence). The CDR3 loop spans 15 amino acids. The DNA for the CDR3 is TGTGCCAGTAGTATTGGCCGTAATTCTGGAAACACCATATATTTT. Translating it yields CASSIGRNSGNTIYF.

The V call is TRBV4-1, the J call TRBJ2-3, with 11 bases that match TRBD2. The V segment lost 1 base and the J segment 5 bases; nucleotides outside the gene matches: 5. The CDR3 contains 16 residues. Germline CDR1 MGHRA, CDR2 YSYEKL. This chain's CDR3 is CASSQGLAGGGDTQYF. In DNA, the CDR3 is TGCGCCAGCAGCCAAGGGCTAGCGGGGGGAGGAGATACGCAGTATTTT.

The rearrangement uses TRBV30 and TRBJ2-5; no firm D call. CDR1 is GTSNPN and CDR2 is SVGIG in the germline V gene (reference sequence). Trimming cost V 2 bases and J 3 bases, with 13 bases left between them. This CDR3 is 14 amino acids long. DNA for the CDR3: TGTGCCTGGAGTCGGACGGCCCGGGAAGAGACCCAGTACTTC. It codes for CAWSRTAREETQYF. The full variable domain, completed using reference TRBV30 and TRBJ2-5, is SQTIHQWPATLVQPVGSPLSLECTVEGTSNPNLYWYRQAAGRGLQLLFYSVGIGQISSEVPQNLSASRPQDRQFILSSKKLLLSDSGFYLCAWSRTAREETQYFGPGTRLLVL.

Comments on this clone: Other DNA sequences in this specimen translate into the identical CDR3. The V gene is TRBV28, the J gene TRBJ1-1, with D possibly TRBD1 on 5 matching bases. V lost 2 bases and J 4 bases, leaving 11 bases between the germline ends. CDR1 and CDR2 (germline): MDHEN, SYDVKM. This CDR3 region has 14 residues. The CDR3 nucleotides read TGTGCCAGCAGTTTAATAGGGGCGCGCACTGAAGCTTTCTTT. It encodes CASSLIGARTEAFF.

The chain uses TRBV24-1 and TRBJ2-2, with 7 bases aligning to TRBD1. The V and J ends lost 7 bases and 0 bases, in that order; junction bases with no gene match: 16. The CDR3 contains 19 residues. Germline V CDR1 and CDR2: KGHDR, SFDVKD. CDR3 DNA: TGTGCCACCAGCGCCTTGACAGGACAGGAGAAAACGAACACCGGGGAGCTGTTTTTT. Encoded protein: CATSALTGQEKTNTGELFF.

J is TRBJ1-6 and V is TRBV30; 7 bases are shared with TRBD1. Trimming removed 6 bases from V and 3 bases from J; junction bases left unmatched: 5. Germline V CDR1 and CDR2: GTSNPN, SVGIG (reference sequence). The CDR3 contains 14 residues. CDR3 sequence: CACSGGNYNSPLHF. The CDR3 bases are TGTGCCTGTTCAGGGGGAAACTATAATTCACCCCTCCACTTT.

The V call is TRBV5-4, the J call TRBJ2-3, with 7 bases that match TRBD1. Per germline, CDR1 SGHNT and CDR2 YYREEE (reference sequence). V was clipped by 3 bases and J by 4 bases; unmatched bases: 5. The CDR3 is 14 amino acids. CDR3 amino acids: CASSSRQGADTQYF. CDR3 nucleotides: TGTGCCAGCAGCTCCCGACAGGGAGCAGATACGCAGTATTTT.

The V and J genes are TRBV6-5 and TRBJ1-5; tentative D call: TRBD1 (6 bases). This CDR3 has 14 amino acids. Deletions cut 8 bases from V and 0 bases from J, with 11 bases between. Germline loops: CDR1 MNHEY, CDR2 SVGAGI. This chain's CDR3 is CASWTAYSNQPQHF. CDR3 nucleotide sequence: TGTGCCAGCTGGACAGCTTATAGCAATCAGCCCCAGCATTTT.

This chain joins TRBV6-5 and TRBJ1-3; D not resolved. The ends were cut back, 8 bases at V and 4 bases at J, with 12 bases in the middle. Germline V gene data show CDR1 as MNHEY and CDR2 as SVGAGI. The CDR3 has 13 amino acids. The CDR3, as DNA: TGTGCCAGCGGGTCCGGGTTGGGAAACACCATATATTTT. This translates into CASGSGLGNTIYF.